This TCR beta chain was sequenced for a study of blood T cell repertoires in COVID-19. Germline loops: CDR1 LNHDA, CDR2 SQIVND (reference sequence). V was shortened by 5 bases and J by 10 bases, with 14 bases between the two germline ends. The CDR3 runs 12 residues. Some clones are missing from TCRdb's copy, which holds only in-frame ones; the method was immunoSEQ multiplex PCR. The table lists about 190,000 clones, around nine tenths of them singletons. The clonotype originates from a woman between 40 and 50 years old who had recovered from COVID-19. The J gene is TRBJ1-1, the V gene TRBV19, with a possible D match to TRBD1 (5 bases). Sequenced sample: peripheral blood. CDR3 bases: TGTGCCAGTAGTCTGGGAAACGGGGGAGCTTTCTTT. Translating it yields CASSLGNGGAFF.